These 9 T cell receptor beta chains originate from one sample sequenced in a study of shared clonotypes between healthy human individuals. The protocol was immunoSEQ multiplex PCR, while the TCRdb copy is restricted to in-frame clones and leaves out a portion. Of approximately 470,000 clones listed, around 85% were seen once; the top ten hold 10% to 15%. Sequencing was performed on PBMCs. All receptors come from a woman in her thirties or forties in good health. Some clones in this sample may be carry-over from other donors' samples.

The chain joins TRBV11-1 to TRBJ1-2; TRBD1 agrees at 7 bases. This CDR3 has 16 residues. CDR1 is SGHAT, CDR2 FQDESV, per germline (reference sequence). V lost 1 base and J lost 3; bases outside the gene matches: 8. The CDR3 protein is CASSLGGVGQHYGYTF. DNA of the CDR3: TGTGCCAGCAGCTTAGGAGGAGTGGGACAGCACTATGGCTACACCTTC.

This clone was counted between two and nine times. V is TRBV5-1 and J is TRBJ2-7, with 9 bases lining up with TRBD2. J was trimmed by 5 bases and V by 0 bases; bases with no gene match: 3. Germline assignment: CDR1 SGHRS and CDR2 YFSETQ. The CDR3 is 14 residues long. The CDR3 loop is CASSLDSGSHEQYF. The CDR3 bases are TGCGCCAGCAGCTTGGATAGCGGGAGCCACGAGCAGTACTTC.

This clone appeared a few times. This chain uses TRBV7-9 with TRBJ2-5; 12 positions match TRBD2. With V trimmed by 3 bases and J by 5 bases, 4 bases remained unmatched. The germline V gene encodes CDR1 SEHNR and CDR2 FQNEAQ (reference sequence). This CDR3 region has 15 residues. This CDR3 reads CASSFLAGGLETQYF. As DNA, the CDR3 is TGTGCCAGCAGCTTCCTAGCGGGAGGGCTGGAGACCCAGTACTTC.

The chain recombines TRBV9 with TRBJ1-4; 9 nucleotides align to TRBD1. The CDR3 loop spans 14 amino acids. Germline lookup yields CDR1 SGDLS and CDR2 YYNGEE. The V and J ends lost 2 bases and 7 bases, in that order; junction bases with no gene match: 3. CDR3 loop: CASSVTGGSEKLFF. CDR3 DNA sequence: TGTGCCAGCAGCGTTACAGGGGGCTCTGAAAAACTGTTTTTT. Supplemented by reference TRBV9 and TRBJ1-4, the full variable domain reads DSGVTQTPKHLITATGQRVTLRCSPRSGDLSVYWYQQSLDQGLQFLIQYYNGEERAKGNILERFSAQQFPDLHSELNLSSLELGDSALYFCASSVTGGSEKLFFGSGTQLSVL.

The J gene is TRBJ1-2, the V gene TRBV4-2, with unresolved D. The germline V gene has CDR1 LGHNA and CDR2 YNFKEQ. CDR3 length equals 15 residues. V was pared by 1 base and J by 0 bases, with 9 bases between. In DNA form, the CDR3 reads TGTGCCAGCAGCCAAGCCACAAGAGCTAACTATGGCTACACCTTC. This encodes CASSQATRANYGYTF.

Only one count was recorded for this clone. This rearrangement joins TRBV5-8 to TRBJ2-7; TRBD2 might be the D (5 bases). The germline V gene encodes CDR1 SGHTS and CDR2 YDEGEE. The CDR3 totals 13 residues. The V gene lost 0 bases and the J gene lost 7 bases, with 11 bases spanning the gap. This CDR3 is CASSLDLAGEQYF. The CDR3 bases are TGTGCCAGCAGCTTGGATCTAGCCGGTGAGCAGTACTTC.

CDR3 DNA: TGTGCCAGCAGTACGGGGGCAGCCTACTCTGGAAACACCATATATTTT. Amino acid sequence: CASSTGAAYSGNTIYF. The rearrangement joins TRBV6-6 to TRBJ1-3, with D possibly being TRBD1 (6 bases). Trimming took off 5 bases at V and 0 bases at J, with 14 bases between the two ends. The CDR3 totals 16 residues. In germline, CDR1 is MNHNY, CDR2 SVGAGI (reference sequence).

This clone was counted at least ten times. The V gene is TRBV5-1, the J gene TRBJ1-6, with TRBD1 matching over 7 bases. The ends lost 3 bases at V and 10 bases at J; junction bases unmatched: 7. This CDR3 spans 14 amino acids. Per germline, CDR1 SGHRS and CDR2 YFSETQ. CDR3 nucleotide sequence: TGCGCCAGCAGCTCTGACAGGGAACGCTCACCCCTCCACTTT. Its protein is CASSSDRERSPLHF.

The V and J genes are TRBV28 and TRBJ2-3; 7 nucleotides agree with TRBD2. CDR1 and CDR2 from the germline V gene are MDHEN and SYDVKM. This CDR3 comprises 14 residues. Unmatched junction bases numbered 4, after V lost 7 bases and J lost 0 bases. CDR3 nucleotides: TGTGCCAGCAAAATGGGGGGGAGCACAGATACGCAGTATTTT. Amino acid sequence: CASKMGGSTDTQYF.